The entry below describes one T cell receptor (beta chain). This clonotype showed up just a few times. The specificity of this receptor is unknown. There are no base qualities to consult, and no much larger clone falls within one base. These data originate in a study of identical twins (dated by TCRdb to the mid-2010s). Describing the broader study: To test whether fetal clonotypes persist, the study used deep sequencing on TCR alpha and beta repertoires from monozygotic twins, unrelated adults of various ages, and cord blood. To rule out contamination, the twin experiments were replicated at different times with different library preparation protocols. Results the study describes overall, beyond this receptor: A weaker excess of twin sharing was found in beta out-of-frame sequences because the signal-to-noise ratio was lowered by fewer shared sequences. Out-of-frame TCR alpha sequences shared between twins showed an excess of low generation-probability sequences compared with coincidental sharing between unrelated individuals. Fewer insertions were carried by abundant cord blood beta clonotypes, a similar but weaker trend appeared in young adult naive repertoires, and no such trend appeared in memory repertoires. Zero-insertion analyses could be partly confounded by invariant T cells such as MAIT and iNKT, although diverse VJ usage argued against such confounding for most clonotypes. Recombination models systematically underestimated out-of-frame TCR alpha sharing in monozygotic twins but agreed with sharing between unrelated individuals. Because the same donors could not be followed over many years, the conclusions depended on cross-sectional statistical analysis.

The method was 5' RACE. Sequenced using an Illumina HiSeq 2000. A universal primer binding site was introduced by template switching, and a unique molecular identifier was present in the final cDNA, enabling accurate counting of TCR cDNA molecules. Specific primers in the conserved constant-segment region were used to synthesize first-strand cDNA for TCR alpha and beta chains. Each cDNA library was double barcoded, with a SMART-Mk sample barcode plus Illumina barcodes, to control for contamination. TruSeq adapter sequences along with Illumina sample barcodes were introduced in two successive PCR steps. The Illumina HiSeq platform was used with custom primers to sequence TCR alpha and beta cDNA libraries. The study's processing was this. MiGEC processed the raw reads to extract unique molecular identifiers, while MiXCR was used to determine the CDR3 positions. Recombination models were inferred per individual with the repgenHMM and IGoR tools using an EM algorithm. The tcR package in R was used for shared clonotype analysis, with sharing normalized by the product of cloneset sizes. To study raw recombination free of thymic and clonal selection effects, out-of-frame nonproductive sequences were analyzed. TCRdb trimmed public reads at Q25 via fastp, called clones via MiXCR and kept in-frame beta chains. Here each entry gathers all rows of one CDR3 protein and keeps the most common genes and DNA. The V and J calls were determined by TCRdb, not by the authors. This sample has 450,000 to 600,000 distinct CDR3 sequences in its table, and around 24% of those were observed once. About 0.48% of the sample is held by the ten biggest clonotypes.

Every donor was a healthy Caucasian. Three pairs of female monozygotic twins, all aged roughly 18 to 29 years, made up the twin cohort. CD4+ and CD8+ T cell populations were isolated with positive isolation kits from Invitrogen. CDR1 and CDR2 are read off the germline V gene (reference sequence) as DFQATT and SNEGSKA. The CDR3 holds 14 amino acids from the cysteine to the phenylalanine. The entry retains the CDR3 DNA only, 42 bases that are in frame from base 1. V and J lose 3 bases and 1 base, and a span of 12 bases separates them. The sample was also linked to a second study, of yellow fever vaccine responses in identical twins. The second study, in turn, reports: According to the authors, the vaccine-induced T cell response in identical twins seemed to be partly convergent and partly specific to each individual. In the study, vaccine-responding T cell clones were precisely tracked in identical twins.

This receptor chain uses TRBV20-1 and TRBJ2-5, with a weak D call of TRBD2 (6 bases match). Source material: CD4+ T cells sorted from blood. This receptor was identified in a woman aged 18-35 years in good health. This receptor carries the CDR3 CSASKRGGQETQYF. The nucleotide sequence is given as TGCAGTGCTAGTAAGAGGGGAGGCCAAGAGACCCAGTACTTC.